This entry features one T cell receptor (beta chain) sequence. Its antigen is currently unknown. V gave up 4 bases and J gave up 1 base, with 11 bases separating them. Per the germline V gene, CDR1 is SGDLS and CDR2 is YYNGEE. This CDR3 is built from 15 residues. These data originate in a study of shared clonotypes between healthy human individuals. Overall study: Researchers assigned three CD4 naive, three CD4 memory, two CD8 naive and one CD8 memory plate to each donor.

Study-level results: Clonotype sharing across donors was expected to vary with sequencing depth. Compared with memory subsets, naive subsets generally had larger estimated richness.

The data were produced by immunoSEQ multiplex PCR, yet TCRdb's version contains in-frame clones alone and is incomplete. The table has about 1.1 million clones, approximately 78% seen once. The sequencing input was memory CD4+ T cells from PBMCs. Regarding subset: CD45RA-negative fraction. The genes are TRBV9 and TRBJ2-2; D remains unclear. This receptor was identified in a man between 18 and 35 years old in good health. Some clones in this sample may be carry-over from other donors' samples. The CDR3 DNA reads TGTGCCAGCAGCCGGGCTGTTCTGAACACCGGGGAGCTGTTTTTT. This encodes CASSRAVLNTGELFF.